These 11 T cell receptor beta chains came from one sample sequenced in a study of blood T cell repertoires in COVID-19. Clones were read by immunoSEQ multiplex PCR, and TCRdb kept only the in-frame ones, dropping some. The sample includes a few hundred thousand clones, 85% to 90% of them seen just once. Sequenced input: PBMCs or T cells enriched from blood (not recorded which). The receptors derive from a woman aged 45-59 years who had been exposed to COVID-19.

This chain joins TRBV5-1 and TRBJ2-5; no definite D call. Germline CDR1 is SGHRS and CDR2 is YFSETQ. The CDR3 length is 15 residues. V lost 4 bases, J lost 3 bases, and 16 bases lay in between. This chain's CDR3 is CASSSLLNSEETQYF. CDR3 bases: TGCGCCAGCAGCAGCCTACTGAACAGTGAAGAGACCCAGTACTTC.

The chain is built from TRBV5-1 and TRBJ2-1; 9 nucleotides line up with TRBD1. After removal of 2 bases from V and 3 bases from J, the junction contained 3 bases not matched to a gene. CDR1 is SGHRS, CDR2 YFSETQ, per germline. This CDR3 comprises 15 residues. The CDR3 DNA reads as TGCGCCAGCAGCTTCCGGGACAGGGTCTACAATGAGCAGTTCTTC. Translation gives CASSFRDRVYNEQFF.

The chain carries TRBV27 and TRBJ1-6; possible D gene TRBD1, 5 bases. This CDR3 spans 13 amino acids. V shed 6 bases and J shed 7 bases, with 10 bases lying between them. CDR1 and CDR2 from the germline V gene are MNHEY and SMNVEV (reference sequence). Here the CDR3 reads CASSRPGNSPLHF. Here the CDR3 DNA reads TGTGCCAGCAGCAGACCAGGGAATTCACCCCTCCACTTT.

The genes are TRBV5-5 and TRBJ1-1; the D is unclear. V lost 1 base to trimming and J lost 0 bases, with 7 bases between them. The CDR3 contains 14 residues. Germline CDR1 reads SGHKS; CDR2 reads YYEKEE (reference sequence). CDR3 residues: CASSLWQMNTEAFF. In DNA, the CDR3 is TGTGCCAGCAGCTTGTGGCAGATGAACACTGAAGCTTTCTTT. Using reference TRBV5-5 and TRBJ1-1 for the parts outside the CDR3, the full variable domain is DAGVTQSPTHLIKTRGQQVTLRCSPISGHKSVSWYQQVLGQGPQFIFQYYEKEERGRGNFPDRFSARQFPNYSSELNVNALLLGDSALYLCASSLWQMNTEAFFGQGTRLTVV.

V gene TRBV6-2 or TRBV6-3 combines with J gene TRBJ2-5, with TRBD2 as a possible D gene (6 bases). Trimming pared 0 bases from V and 2 bases from J, leaving 10 bases between. CDR1 and CDR2 from the germline V gene are MNHEY and SVGEGT. The CDR3 has 15 residues. CDR3 region: CASSYSSGGQETQYF. In DNA form, the CDR3 reads TGTGCCAGCAGTTACTCATCCGGGGGACAAGAGACCCAGTACTTC.

The V gene is TRBV4-1, the J gene TRBJ2-1; a weak D match, TRBD2 (5 bases). The CDR3 runs to 15 residues. V was clipped by 1 base and J by 12 bases, with 19 bases between them. In germline, CDR1 is MGHRA, CDR2 YSYEKL. CDR3 in amino acids: CASSQGSPGKDSQFF. CDR3 nucleotides: TGCGCCAGCAGCCAAGGGAGTCCGGGAAAAGACTCGCAGTTCTTC.

As for this clone: A read error may account for a junction end that differs from germline. The chain couples TRBV7-7 to TRBJ2-2; maybe TRBD1 (7 bases). From germline, CDR1 is SSHAT and CDR2 FNYEAQ (reference sequence). This CDR3 comprises 17 residues. CDR3 DNA: TGTGCTAGCAGCCCTGGGGGGACAGTATCCAACACCGGGGAGCTGTTTTTT. This gives the protein CASSPGGTVSNTGELFF.

This chain joins TRBV28 and TRBJ1-4; possible D gene TRBD1, 5 bases. Germline V lookup: CDR1 MDHEN, CDR2 SYDVKM. The V gene lost 6 bases and the J gene lost 15 bases, with 14 bases spanning the gap. CDR3 size: 11 residues. This chain's CDR3 is CASSLRGGMFF. As DNA, the CDR3 is TGTGCCAGCAGCTTACGGGGGGGGATGTTTTTT.

The chain has TRBV4-1 and TRBJ2-2, with D maybe TRBD1 (5 bases). The CDR3 loop spans 13 amino acids. Germline values: CDR1 MGHRA, CDR2 YSYEKL. Trimming left V 4 bases short and J 8 bases short, with 11 bases between. CDR3 nucleotides: TGCGCCAGCAGCCCAGGGCTTTCTGGGGAGCTGTTTTTT. As protein: CASSPGLSGELFF.

J is TRBJ1-5 and V is TRBV30, with D perhaps matching TRBD1 (6 bases). The germline gives CDR1 GTSNPN, CDR2 SVGIG (reference sequence). V was trimmed by 0 bases and J by 5 bases, leaving 11 bases between them. This CDR3 has 14 residues. The CDR3, as DNA: TGTGCCTGGAGTGTATCAGGGGCCCATCAGCCCCAGCATTTT. Its protein is CAWSVSGAHQPQHF.

The rearrangement uses TRBV5-1 and TRBJ1-1; D is perhaps TRBD1 (6 bases). CDR1 SGHRS and CDR2 YFSETQ come from the germline V gene. This CDR3 is 15 amino acids long. Trimming took off 0 bases at V and 4 bases at J, with 13 bases between the two ends. The CDR3 is CASSLARGSGTEAFF. CDR3 coding DNA: TGCGCCAGCAGCTTGGCCAGGGGTTCGGGCACTGAAGCTTTCTTT.